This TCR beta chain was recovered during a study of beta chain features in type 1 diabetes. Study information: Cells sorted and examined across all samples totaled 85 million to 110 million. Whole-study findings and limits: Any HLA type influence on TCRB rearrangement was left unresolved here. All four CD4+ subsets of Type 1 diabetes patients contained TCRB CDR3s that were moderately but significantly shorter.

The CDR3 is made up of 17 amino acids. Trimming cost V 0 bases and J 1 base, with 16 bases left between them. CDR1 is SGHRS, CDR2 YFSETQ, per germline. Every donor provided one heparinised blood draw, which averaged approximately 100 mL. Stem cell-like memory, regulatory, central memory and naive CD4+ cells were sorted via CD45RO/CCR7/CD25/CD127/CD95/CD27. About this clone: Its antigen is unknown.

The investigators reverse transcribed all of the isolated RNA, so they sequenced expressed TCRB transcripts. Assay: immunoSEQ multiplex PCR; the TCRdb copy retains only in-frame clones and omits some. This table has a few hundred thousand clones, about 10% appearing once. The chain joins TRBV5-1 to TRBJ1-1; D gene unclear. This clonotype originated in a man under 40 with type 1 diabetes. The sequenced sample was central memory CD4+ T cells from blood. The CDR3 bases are TGCGCCAGCAGCTTGGCCTTAGGGAGGGAGAGGAACACTGAAGCTTTCTTT. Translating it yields CASSLALGRERNTEAFF.